These 20 T cell receptor beta chains were all obtained from the same sample, sequenced in a study of beta chain features in type 1 diabetes. General study results and limits: Type 1 diabetes patients had TCRB CDR3s that were shorter (moderately but significantly so) in all four CD4+ subsets.

Their antigen targets remain unknown. The sequenced template was cDNA made from the entire isolated RNA. Measured with immunoSEQ multiplex PCR; TCRdb has only the in-frame clones, and not every one. The sample lists about 700,000 clones; around an eighth were seen once. The sequenced sample consisted of naive CD4+ T cells from blood. The source is a man aged 18 to 30 with type 1 diabetes.

Worth noting for this clone: Other DNA sequences in the sample encode the same CDR3. The chain recombines TRBV5-1 with TRBJ1-1; 7 bases map to TRBD1. The CDR3 has 13 amino acids. The V segment lost 0 bases and the J segment 6 bases; nucleotides outside the gene matches: 2. Germline lookup yields CDR1 SGHRS and CDR2 YFSETQ. Written as DNA, the CDR3 is TGCGCCAGCAGCTTGGAGGGGGCCGCTGAAGCTTTCTTT. Protein product: CASSLEGAAEAFF.

This clone was found a few times. This same CDR3 is encoded by further DNA sequences in the sample. The chain has TRBV10-2 and TRBJ1-1; perhaps TRBD1 as D (5 bases). The CDR3 length is 13 residues. CDR1 and CDR2 (germline): WSHSY, SAAADI. The V end lost 0 bases, the J end lost 5 bases, and 7 bases lay between the germline ends. The CDR3 DNA is TGCGCCAGCAGTGAGTCGAGGGGTACTGAAGCTTTCTTT. It specifies CASSESRGTEAFF.

In its sample, this clone was seen a few times. In this CDR3 the conserved last residue, phenylalanine or tryptophan, is missing, so a read error is likely. The DNA is left out, because the CDR3 cannot be placed on it with certainty; the CDR3 is given as TCRdb lists it. The rearrangement joins TRBV6-1 to TRBJ2-4. Germline-derived CDR1 and CDR2 are MNHNS and SASEGT. With termini counted, the CDR3 has 13 amino acids. The CDR3 region is CASSEGGVAGLLP.

This clone has only a few counts. The chain combines TRBV5-1 with TRBJ1-2; 7 bases align to TRBD1. The CDR3 runs 13 residues. Looked up from germline, CDR1 is SGHRS and CDR2 is YFSETQ. V lost 4 bases and J lost 6; bases outside the gene matches: 6. This CDR3 reads CASSKTGMDGYTF. The CDR3 bases are TGCGCCAGCAGCAAGACAGGGATGGATGGCTACACCTTC.

This clone was recorded once. The chain employs TRBV10-3 and TRBJ1-2; TRBD1 matches at 7 bases. Trimming removed 4 bases from V and 5 bases from J; junction bases left unmatched: 10. Germline V gene data show CDR1 as ENHRY and CDR2 as SYGVKD. The CDR3 consists of 15 residues. CDR3 region: CAISGHGGQVYGYTF. The CDR3 DNA reads as TGTGCCATCAGTGGACACGGCGGACAGGTTTATGGCTACACCTTC.

The V call is TRBV5-6, the J call TRBJ1-5; D not certain. This CDR3 contains 16 residues. Germline V gene data show CDR1 as SGHDT and CDR2 as YYEEEE. V lost 5 bases, J lost 1 base, and 16 bases lay in between. The CDR3 DNA follows: TGTGCCAGCAGATTCTCAGGCGGCGTGAGCAATCAGCCCCAGCATTTT. This encodes CASRFSGGVSNQPQHF.

This CDR3 reads CASSEQGMWTDTQYF. CDR3 nucleotide sequence: TGTGCCAGCAGTGAACAGGGGATGTGGACAGATACGCAGTATTTT. The chain links TRBV9 to TRBJ2-3; 7 positions match TRBD1. CDR1 and CDR2 (germline): SGDLS, YYNGEE. This CDR3 contains 15 residues. With 5 bases clipped from V and 3 bases from J, the junction kept 9 bases outside the gene matches.

This clone was counted only a few times. The V gene is TRBV30, the J gene TRBJ1-1; D gene unclear. CDR3 length equals 13 residues. The V end lost 5 bases, the J end lost 1 base, and 11 bases lay between the germline ends. In germline, CDR1 is GTSNPN, CDR2 SVGIG (reference sequence). CDR3 in amino acids: CAWERRGNTEAFF. The CDR3 coding sequence is TGTGCCTGGGAGAGAAGAGGGAACACTGAAGCTTTCTTT.

Here the CDR3 DNA reads TGTGCCAGCAGCCCGAACACCGGGGAGCTGTTTTTT. This sequence encodes CASSPNTGELFF. The chain recombines TRBV2 with TRBJ2-2; the D is unclear. The CDR3 runs to 12 residues. Trimming stripped 6 bases from V and 0 bases from J, with 2 bases between. CDR1 and CDR2 from the germline V gene are SNHLY and FYNNEI.

This clone was seen more than once but under ten times. This chain connects TRBV7-9 to TRBJ1-2, with unresolved D. With 3 bases removed from V and 2 bases from J, the gap between germline ends came to 7 bases. Germline V lookup: CDR1 SEHNR, CDR2 FQNEAQ (reference sequence). The CDR3 has 13 residues. CDR3 bases: TGTGCCAGCAGCTTGGAGGGCAACTATGGCTACACCTTC. Translation gives CASSLEGNYGYTF.

The chain carries TRBV6-5 and TRBJ1-4; no reliable D call. CDR1 and CDR2 from the germline V gene are MNHEY and SVGAGI. This CDR3 spans 14 amino acids. V was shortened by 2 bases and J by 8 bases, with 12 bases between the two germline ends. CDR3 sequence: CASSYAEVSEKLFF. Here the CDR3 DNA reads TGTGCCAGCAGTTACGCAGAAGTGTCCGAAAAACTGTTTTTT.

This clone was counted a few times. The V gene is TRBV20-1, the J gene TRBJ2-1; D gene uncertain. The germline CDR1 and CDR2 sequences are DFQATT and SNEGSKA (reference sequence). CDR3 size: 10 residues. V was shortened by 2 bases and J by 9 bases, with 5 bases between the two germline ends. The CDR3 region has the DNA TGCAGTGCTAGAAAGGGTGAGCAGTTCTTC. This gives the protein CSARKGEQFF.

This clone was detected only a few times. This chain joins TRBV5-4 and TRBJ1-6, with D unresolved. CDR1 and CDR2 (germline): SGHNT, YYREEE (reference sequence). V dropped 0 bases and J dropped 6 bases, with 10 bases sitting between them. CDR3 length: 15 amino acids. CDR3 nucleotides: TGTGCCAGCAGCTTGGTAGGACGGACTAATTCACCCCTCCACTTT. Its protein product is CASSLVGRTNSPLHF.

J is TRBJ2-2 and V is TRBV9; TRBD2 agrees at 8 bases. The CDR3 loop spans 15 amino acids. Germline values: CDR1 SGDLS, CDR2 YYNGEE. With V trimmed by 1 base and J by 6 bases, 5 bases remained unmatched. The CDR3 bases are TGTGCCAGCAGCGTAACGGGACTAGTCCCCGGGGAGCTGTTTTTT. It specifies CASSVTGLVPGELFF.

The V call is TRBV30, the J call TRBJ2-5, with no clear D. The CDR3 length is 12 residues. Germline lookup yields CDR1 GTSNPN and CDR2 SVGIG (reference sequence). V lost 8 bases and J lost 5, with 15 bases in between. CDR3 residues: CAQSPSEETQYF. CDR3 sequence (DNA): TGTGCCCAGTCCCCTTCGGAGGAGACCCAGTACTTC.

The J gene is TRBJ2-6, the V gene TRBV6-1; a weak D match, TRBD2 (5 bases). The CDR3 totals 17 residues. Between the trimmed V and J ends, which lost 4 bases and 0 bases, there was a span of 13 bases. Germline CDR1 reads MNHNS; CDR2 reads SASEGT. The CDR3 region has the DNA TGTGCCAGCAGTGCGCGGACTCCTAGCTCTGGGGCCAACGTCCTGACTTTC. Encoded protein: CASSARTPSSGANVLTF.

This clone has just a few counts. The chain has TRBV10-3 and TRBJ2-5; perhaps D is TRBD1 or TRBD2 (5 bases each). Germline V CDR1 and CDR2: ENHRY, SYGVKD. Trimming removed 10 bases at V and 1 base at J, with 22 bases between. The CDR3 is 16 amino acids. The CDR3 here is CATQVGVPPAQETQYF. CDR3 bases: TGTGCCACCCAGGTGGGGGTGCCGCCAGCCCAAGAGACCCAGTACTTC.

A few counts support this clone. V gene TRBV11-1 combines with J gene TRBJ1-1; D gene ambiguous. V was clipped by 2 bases and J by 0 bases, with 4 bases between them. There are 13 residues in the CDR3. The germline CDR1 and CDR2 sequences are SGHAT and FQDESV (reference sequence). The chain's CDR3 is CASSLRLNTEAFF. In nucleotides, the CDR3 is TGTGCCAGCAGCTTAAGGCTGAACACTGAAGCTTTCTTT.

This clone was detected only a few times. The V gene is TRBV1, the J gene TRBJ2-5; the table's D call, TRBD2, has no DNA check behind it. TRBV1 is reported as a pseudogene. This CDR3 region has 15 residues. CDR3 DNA: TGCACCAGCAGCCCAAATCTAGCGGGCCAAGAGACCCAGTACTTC. Amino acid sequence: CTSSPNLAGQETQYF.

This clone was picked up a small number of times. The chain employs TRBV14 and TRBJ1-1; D not resolved. The V and J ends lost 2 bases and 1 base respectively, with 5 bases between them. The CDR3 extends over 13 amino acids. The germline CDR1 and CDR2 sequences are SGHDN and FVKESK. The CDR3 sequence: CASSQMQNTEAFF. DNA of the CDR3: TGTGCCAGCAGCCAAATGCAGAACACTGAAGCTTTCTTT.